The rows below give T cell receptor beta chains drawn from one sample of a study of OX40 agonist ivuxolimab in advanced cancers. This table comes from immunoSEQ multiplex PCR, and its TCRdb copy is limited to in-frame clones, with some not included. This sample yields around 30,000 clones, of which 90% to 95% are seen a single time; around 9% belongs to the top ten. The specimen comprised CD4+ or CD8+ T cells sorted from blood, sampled in a trial of the OX40 agonist ivuxolimab. These TCRs come from an adult with an advanced solid tumor such as melanoma, head and neck, liver or kidney cancer. CDR3s leave out the opening cysteine and the closing phenylalanine or tryptophan.

J gene	V gene	CDR3 protein
TRBJ2-5	TRBV6-5	ASSYYRRVGETQY
TRBJ1-2	TRBV9	ASSVPGQGNYGYT
TRBJ1-1	TRBV7-9	ASSPLETGVSPF
TRBJ2-1	TRBV5-1	ASSARGDLYNEQF
TRBJ1-5	TRBV30	AWGPDTVSNQPQH
TRBJ2-7	TRBV2	ASSEGTDYEQY
TRBJ1-6	TRBV7-9	ASSLTLTFRGKSPLH
TRBJ1-5	TRBV4-1	ASSQDRTVGNQPQH
TRBJ1-5	TRBV19	ASSQYSYSNQPQH
TRBJ2-2	TRBV4-2	ASSQGGGLNTGELF
TRBJ1-6	TRBV5-5	ASSLAGLGDSPLH
TRBJ2-7	TRBV13	ASSPGTSPLEQY
TRBJ2-7	TRBV7-8	ASSLLRGGYEQY
TRBJ1-5	TRBV6-5	ASSWSWGNQPQH
TRBJ1-1	TRBV29-1	SVAPGLTEAF
TRBJ1-2	TRBV19	ASSIRDYNYGYT
TRBJ1-1	TRBV6-1	ASSELGPEAF
TRBJ2-5	TRBV27	ASSRQGGAAEETQY
TRBJ2-3	TRBV7-9	ASSLGQNPSRDTQY
TRBJ2-7	TRBV4-3	ASSQRLEGPDRDEQY
TRBJ2-3	TRBV6-1	ASSEQGGRAGTDTQY
TRBJ2-7	TRBV5-1	ASSLGPVPTYEQY
TRBJ2-1	TRBV12-5	ASALQGAYNEQF
TRBJ2-1	TRBV27	ASSLRASGSNEQF
TRBJ2-7	TRBV4-1	ASSPGPSGSYEQY
TRBJ2-7	TRBV13	ASSFTGQISYEQY
TRBJ2-7	TRBV9	ASSDESRGLLDEQY
TRBJ1-5	TRBV7-9	ASSFSKGLGRGNQPQH
TRBJ2-7	TRBV6-6	ASSPGQDTAYEQY
TRBJ2-5	TRBV6-1	ASSELIAGEETQY
TRBJ2-7	TRBV5-4	ASSLDTGGLYEQY
TRBJ2-1	TRBV11-2	ASSLGLAGNNEQF
TRBJ1-5	TRBV7-8	ASSSGETNQPQH
TRBJ2-7	TRBV7-9	ASSLPQDYEQY
TRBJ2-6	TRBV5-1	ASSSGASGANVLT
TRBJ2-3	TRBV7-9	ASSLPPGEGLSDTQY
TRBJ1-1	TRBV6-6	ASSYSEGMNTEAF
TRBJ2-3	TRBV5-6	ASSLDPDTPNTDTQY
TRBJ2-7	TRBV14	ASSQDLRGNEQY
TRBJ1-1	TRBV6-5	ASSYSPGMNTEAF
TRBJ1-2	TRBV6-5	ASSPQGTGVDGYT
TRBJ1-1	TRBV10-2	ASSESWDSPGGTEAF